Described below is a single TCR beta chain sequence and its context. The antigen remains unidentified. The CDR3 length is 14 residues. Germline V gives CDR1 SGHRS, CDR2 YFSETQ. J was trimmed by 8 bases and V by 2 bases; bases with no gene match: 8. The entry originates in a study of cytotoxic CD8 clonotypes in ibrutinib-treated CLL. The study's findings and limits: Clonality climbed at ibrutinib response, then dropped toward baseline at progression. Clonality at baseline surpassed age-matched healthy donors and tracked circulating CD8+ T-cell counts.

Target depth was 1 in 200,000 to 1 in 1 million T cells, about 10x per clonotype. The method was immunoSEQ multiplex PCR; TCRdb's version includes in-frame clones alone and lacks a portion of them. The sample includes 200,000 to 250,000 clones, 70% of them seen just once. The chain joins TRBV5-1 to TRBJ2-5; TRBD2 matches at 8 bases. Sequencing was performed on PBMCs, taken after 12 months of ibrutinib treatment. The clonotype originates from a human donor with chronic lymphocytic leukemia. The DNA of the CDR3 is TGCGCCAGCAGCTTAACGGGGGGGCCCCCCACCCAGTACTTC. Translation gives CASSLTGGPPTQYF.